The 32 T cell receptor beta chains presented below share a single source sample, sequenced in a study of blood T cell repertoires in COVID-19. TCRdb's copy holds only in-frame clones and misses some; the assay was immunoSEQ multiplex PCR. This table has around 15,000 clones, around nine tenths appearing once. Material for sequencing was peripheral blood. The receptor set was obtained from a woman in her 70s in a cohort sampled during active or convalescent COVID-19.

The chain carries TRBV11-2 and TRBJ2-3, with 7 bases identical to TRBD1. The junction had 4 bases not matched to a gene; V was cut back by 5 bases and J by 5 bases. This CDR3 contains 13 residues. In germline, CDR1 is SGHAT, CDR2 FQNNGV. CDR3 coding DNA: TGTGCCAGCAGCCCCACAGGGGAAGATACGCAGTATTTT. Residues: CASSPTGEDTQYF.

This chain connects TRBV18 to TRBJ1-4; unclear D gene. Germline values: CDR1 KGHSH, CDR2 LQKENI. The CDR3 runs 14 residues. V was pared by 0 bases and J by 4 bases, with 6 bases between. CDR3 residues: CASSPPGVNEKLFF. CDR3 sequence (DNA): TGTGCCAGCTCACCACCCGGGGTTAATGAAAAACTGTTTTTT.

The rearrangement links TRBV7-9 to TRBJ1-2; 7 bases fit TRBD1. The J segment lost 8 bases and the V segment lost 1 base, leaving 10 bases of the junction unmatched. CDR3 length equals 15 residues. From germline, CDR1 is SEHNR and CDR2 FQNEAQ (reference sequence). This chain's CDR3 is CASSLEWGTAAGYTF. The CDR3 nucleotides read TGTGCCAGCAGCTTAGAGTGGGGGACAGCCGCGGGCTACACCTTC.

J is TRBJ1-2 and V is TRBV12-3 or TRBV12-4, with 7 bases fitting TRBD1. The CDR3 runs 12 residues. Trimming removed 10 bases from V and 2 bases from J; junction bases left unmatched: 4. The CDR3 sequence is CATRGRNYGYTF. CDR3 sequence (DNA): TGTGCCACAAGGGGGCGGAACTATGGCTACACCTTC.

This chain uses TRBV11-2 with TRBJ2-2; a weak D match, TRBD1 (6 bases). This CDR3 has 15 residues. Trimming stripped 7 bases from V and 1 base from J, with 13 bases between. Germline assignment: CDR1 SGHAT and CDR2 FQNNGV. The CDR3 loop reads CASTDVDRNTGELFF. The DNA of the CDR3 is TGTGCCAGCACCGACGTGGACAGGAACACCGGGGAGCTGTTTTTT.

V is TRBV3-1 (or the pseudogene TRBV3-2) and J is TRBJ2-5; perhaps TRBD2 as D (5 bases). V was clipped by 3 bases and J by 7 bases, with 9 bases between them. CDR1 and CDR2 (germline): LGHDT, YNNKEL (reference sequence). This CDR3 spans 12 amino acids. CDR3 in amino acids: CASSHSEGTQYF. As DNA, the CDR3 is TGTGCCAGCAGCCATTCCGAGGGGACCCAGTACTTC.

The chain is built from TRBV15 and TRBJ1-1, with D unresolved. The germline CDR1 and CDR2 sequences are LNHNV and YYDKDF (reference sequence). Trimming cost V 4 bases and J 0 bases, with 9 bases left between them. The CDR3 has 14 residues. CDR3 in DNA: TGTGCCACCAGCATCACAGCTATGAACACTGAAGCTTTCTTT. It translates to CATSITAMNTEAFF.

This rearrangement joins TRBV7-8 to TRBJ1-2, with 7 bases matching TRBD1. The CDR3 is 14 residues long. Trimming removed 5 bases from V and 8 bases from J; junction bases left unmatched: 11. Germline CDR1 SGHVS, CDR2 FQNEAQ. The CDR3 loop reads CASSRTGETGGYTF. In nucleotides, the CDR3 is TGTGCCAGCAGCCGAACAGGGGAAACTGGAGGCTACACCTTC. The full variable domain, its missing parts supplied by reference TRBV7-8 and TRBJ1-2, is GAGVSQSPRYKVAKRGQDVALRCDPISGHVSLFWYQQALGQGPEFLTYFQNEAQLDKSGLPSDRFFAERPEGSVSTLKIQRTQQEDSAVYLCASSRTGETGGYTFGSGTRLTVV.

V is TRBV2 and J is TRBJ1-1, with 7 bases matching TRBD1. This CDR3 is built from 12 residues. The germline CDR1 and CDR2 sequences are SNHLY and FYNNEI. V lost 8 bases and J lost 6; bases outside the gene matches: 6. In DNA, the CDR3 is TGTGCCAGCGGACAGGTGGTCTCTGAAGCTTTCTTT. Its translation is CASGQVVSEAFF.

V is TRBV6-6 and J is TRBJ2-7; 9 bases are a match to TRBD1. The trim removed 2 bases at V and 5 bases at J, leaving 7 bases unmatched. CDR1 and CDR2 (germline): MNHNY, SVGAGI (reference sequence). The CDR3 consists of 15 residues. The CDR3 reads CASSYVTGGKDEQYF. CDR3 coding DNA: TGTGCCAGCAGTTACGTGACAGGGGGAAAGGACGAGCAGTACTTC.

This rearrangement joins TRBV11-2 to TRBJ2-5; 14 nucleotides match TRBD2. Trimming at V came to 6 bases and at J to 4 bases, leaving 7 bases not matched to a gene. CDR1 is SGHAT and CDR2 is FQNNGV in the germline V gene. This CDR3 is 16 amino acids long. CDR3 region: CASSRGLAGGSETQYF. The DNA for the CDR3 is TGTGCCAGCAGTCGAGGACTAGCGGGGGGTTCAGAGACCCAGTACTTC. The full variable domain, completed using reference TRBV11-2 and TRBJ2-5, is EAGVAQSPRYKIIEKRQSVAFWCNPISGHATLYWYQQILGQGPKLLIQFQNNGVVDDSQLPKDRFSAERLKGVDSTLKIQPAKLEDSAVYLCASSRGLAGGSETQYFGPGTRLLVL.

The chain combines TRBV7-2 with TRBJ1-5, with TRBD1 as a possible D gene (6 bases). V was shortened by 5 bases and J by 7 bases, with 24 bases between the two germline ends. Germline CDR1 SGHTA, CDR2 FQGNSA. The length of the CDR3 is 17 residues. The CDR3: CASSQKGMRGWGQPQHF. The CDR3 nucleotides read TGTGCCAGCAGCCAGAAGGGGATGAGGGGGTGGGGCCAGCCCCAGCATTTT.

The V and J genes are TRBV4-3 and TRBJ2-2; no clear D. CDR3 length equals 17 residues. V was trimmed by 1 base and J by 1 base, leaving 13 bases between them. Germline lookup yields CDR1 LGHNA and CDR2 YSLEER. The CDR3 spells CASSQARSLGNTGELFF. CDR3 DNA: TGCGCCAGCAGCCAAGCGCGGTCCCTGGGGAACACCGGGGAGCTGTTTTTT.

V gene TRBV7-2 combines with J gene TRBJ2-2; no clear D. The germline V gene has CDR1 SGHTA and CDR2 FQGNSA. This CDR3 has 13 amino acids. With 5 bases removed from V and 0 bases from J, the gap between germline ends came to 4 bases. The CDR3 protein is CASSPTNTGELFF. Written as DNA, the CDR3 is TGTGCCAGCAGCCCCACGAACACCGGGGAGCTGTTTTTT.

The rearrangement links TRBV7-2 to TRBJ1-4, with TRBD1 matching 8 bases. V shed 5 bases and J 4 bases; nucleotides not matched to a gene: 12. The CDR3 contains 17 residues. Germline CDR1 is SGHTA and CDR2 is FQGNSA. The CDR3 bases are TGTGCCAGCAGCAGGGGGGTTGACAGGGGTGATAATGAAAAACTGTTTTTT. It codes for CASSRGVDRGDNEKLFF.

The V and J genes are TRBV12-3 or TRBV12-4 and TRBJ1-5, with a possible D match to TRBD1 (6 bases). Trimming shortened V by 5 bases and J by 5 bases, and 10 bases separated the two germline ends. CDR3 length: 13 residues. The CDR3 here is CASSIQGDQPQHF. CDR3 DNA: TGTGCCAGCAGTATACAGGGAGATCAGCCCCAGCATTTT.

The CDR3 bases are TGTGCCAGCTCACGCACAGGTGTCTATAATTCACCCCTCCACTTT. This translates into CASSRTGVYNSPLHF. The rearrangement uses TRBV18 and TRBJ1-6; the D gene is possibly TRBD1 (5 bases). With 4 bases removed from V and 3 bases from J, the gap between germline ends came to 10 bases. Germline V lookup: CDR1 KGHSH, CDR2 LQKENI. CDR3 length: 15 amino acids.

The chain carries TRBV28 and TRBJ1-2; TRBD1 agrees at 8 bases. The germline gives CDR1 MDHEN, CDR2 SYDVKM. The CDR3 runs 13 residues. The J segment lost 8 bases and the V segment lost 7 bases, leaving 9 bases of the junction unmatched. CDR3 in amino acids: CASTKDRGVGYTF. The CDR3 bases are TGTGCCAGCACCAAAGACAGGGGAGTGGGCTACACCTTC.

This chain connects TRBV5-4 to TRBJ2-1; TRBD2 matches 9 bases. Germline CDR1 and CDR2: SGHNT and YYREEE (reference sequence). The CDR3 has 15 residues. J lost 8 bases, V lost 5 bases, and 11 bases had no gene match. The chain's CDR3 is CASSAGTSSVYEQFF. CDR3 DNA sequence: TGTGCCAGCAGTGCCGGGACTAGCAGTGTTTATGAGCAGTTCTTC.

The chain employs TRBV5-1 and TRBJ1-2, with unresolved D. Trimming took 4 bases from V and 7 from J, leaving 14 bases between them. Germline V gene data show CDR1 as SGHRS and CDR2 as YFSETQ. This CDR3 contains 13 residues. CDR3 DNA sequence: TGCGCCAGCAGCCCGGCGGCCGCGGGTGGCTACACCTTC. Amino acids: CASSPAAAGGYTF.

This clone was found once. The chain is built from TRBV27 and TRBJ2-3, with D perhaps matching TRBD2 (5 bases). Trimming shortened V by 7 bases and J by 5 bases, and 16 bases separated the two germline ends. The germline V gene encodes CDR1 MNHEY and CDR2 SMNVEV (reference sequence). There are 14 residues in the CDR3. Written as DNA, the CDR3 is TGTGCCAGCACCCCGGGCTCCCGGGGAGATACGCAGTATTTT. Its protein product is CASTPGSRGDTQYF.

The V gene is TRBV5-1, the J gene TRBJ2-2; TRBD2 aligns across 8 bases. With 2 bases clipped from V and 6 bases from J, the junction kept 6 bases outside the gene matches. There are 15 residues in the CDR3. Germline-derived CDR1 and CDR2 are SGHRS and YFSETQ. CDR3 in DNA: TGCGCCAGCAGCTTACGGGGGGGGGCCCCCGGGGAGCTGTTTTTT. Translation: CASSLRGGAPGELFF.

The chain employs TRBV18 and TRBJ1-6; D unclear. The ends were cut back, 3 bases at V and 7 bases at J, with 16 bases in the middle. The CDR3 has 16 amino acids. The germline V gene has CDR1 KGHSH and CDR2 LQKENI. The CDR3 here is CASSPGTNSPNSPLHF. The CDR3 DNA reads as TGTGCCAGCTCACCCGGCACCAATAGCCCCAATTCACCCCTCCACTTT.

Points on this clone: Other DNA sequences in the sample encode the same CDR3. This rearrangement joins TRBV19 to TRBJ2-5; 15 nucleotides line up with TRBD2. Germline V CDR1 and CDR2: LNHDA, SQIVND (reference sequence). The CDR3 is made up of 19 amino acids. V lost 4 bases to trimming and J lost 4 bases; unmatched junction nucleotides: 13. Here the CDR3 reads CASSTGPGLAGGGGETQYF. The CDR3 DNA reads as TGTGCCAGTAGTACGGGGCCGGGACTAGCGGGGGGAGGGGGAGAGACCCAGTACTTC.

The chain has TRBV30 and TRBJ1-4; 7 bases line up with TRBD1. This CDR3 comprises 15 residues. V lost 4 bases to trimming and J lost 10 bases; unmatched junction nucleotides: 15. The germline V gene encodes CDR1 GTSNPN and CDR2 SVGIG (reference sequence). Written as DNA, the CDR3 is TGTGCCTGGAACAGGGGTGCTTTGGAGTTGGGAAAACTGTTTTTT. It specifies CAWNRGALELGKLFF.

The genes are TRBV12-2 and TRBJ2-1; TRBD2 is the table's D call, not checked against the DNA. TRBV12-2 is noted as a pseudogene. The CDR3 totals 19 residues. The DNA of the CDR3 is TGTGCAAGTCGCCCCAGATTAGGACTAGCGGGGCGGTCCTACAATGAGCAGTTCTTC. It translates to CASRPRLGLAGRSYNEQFF.

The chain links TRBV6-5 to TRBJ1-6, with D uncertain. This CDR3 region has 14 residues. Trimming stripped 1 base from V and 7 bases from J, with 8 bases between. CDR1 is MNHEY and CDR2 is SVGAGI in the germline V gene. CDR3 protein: CASSYYSRNSPLHF. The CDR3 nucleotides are TGTGCCAGCAGTTACTACAGCCGAAATTCACCCCTCCACTTT.

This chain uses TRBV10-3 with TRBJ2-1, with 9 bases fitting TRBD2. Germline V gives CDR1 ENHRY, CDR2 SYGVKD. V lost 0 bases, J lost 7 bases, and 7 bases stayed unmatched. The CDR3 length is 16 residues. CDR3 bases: TGTGCCATCAGTGAGTCGCGGGGGGGGACGGCAAATGAGCAGTTCTTC. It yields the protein CAISESRGGTANEQFF.

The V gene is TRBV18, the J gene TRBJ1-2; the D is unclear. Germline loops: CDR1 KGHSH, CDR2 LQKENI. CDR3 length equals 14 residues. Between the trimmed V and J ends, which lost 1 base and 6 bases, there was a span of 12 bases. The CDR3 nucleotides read TGTGCCAGCTCACCACAAGGCACGAGGGATGGCTACACCTTC. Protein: CASSPQGTRDGYTF.

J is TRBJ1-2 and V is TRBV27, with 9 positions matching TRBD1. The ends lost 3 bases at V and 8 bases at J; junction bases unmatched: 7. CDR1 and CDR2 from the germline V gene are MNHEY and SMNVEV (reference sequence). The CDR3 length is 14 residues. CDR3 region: CASSLGRTGVGYTF. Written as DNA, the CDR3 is TGTGCCAGCAGTTTGGGAAGGACAGGGGTAGGCTACACCTTC.

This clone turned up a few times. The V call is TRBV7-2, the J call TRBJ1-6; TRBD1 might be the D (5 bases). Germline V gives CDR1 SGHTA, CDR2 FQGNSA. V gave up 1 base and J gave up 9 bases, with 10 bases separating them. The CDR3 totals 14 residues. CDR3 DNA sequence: TGTGCCAGCAGCTTAGGAACCGGGGGTTCACCCCTCCACTTT. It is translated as CASSLGTGGSPLHF.

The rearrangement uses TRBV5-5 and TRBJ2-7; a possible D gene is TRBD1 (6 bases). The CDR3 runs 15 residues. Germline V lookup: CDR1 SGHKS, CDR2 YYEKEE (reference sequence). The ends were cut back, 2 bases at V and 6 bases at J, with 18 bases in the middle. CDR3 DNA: TGTGCCAGCAGCTTAGGTTCGGGACAAAAAAGCGAGCAGTACTTC. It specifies CASSLGSGQKSEQYF.